What follows is one TCR beta chain and its context. Its target is not known. This record belongs to a study of immune cell composition in non-small cell lung cancer. As for the study in general: Lung adenocarcinoma or squamous carcinoma made up most tumours. Study-level points and caveats: Lung adenocarcinomas had lower top 10 clone scores and clonality than squamous tumours. In adenocarcinoma, maximal tumour-associated clone frequency tracked TIL tumour reactivity.

Method: immunoSEQ multiplex PCR; TCRdb's copy keeps in-frame clones and lacks some. Counted here are 15,000 or so clones, about two thirds occurring once; the ten biggest clones make up under 10%. Germline CDR1 reads SGHNT; CDR2 reads YYREEE (reference sequence). V was shortened by 4 bases and J by 2 bases, with 16 bases between the two germline ends. The CDR3 loop spans 15 amino acids. The chain joins TRBV5-4 to TRBJ2-7; TRBD2 is a possible D gene (6 bases). The sequence was obtained from a human donor with non-small cell lung cancer. The sequencing sample was made of lung tumor tissue. Here the CDR3 reads CASSPGGGFAYEQYF. CDR3 coding DNA: TGTGCCAGCAGCCCGGGTGGGGGGTTCGCCTACGAGCAGTACTTC.